The T cell receptor (beta chain) described here comes from a study of cytomegalovirus exposure and HLA in healthy donors (dated by TCRdb to about 2017). About the full investigation: An earlier analysis of about 560 of the donors reported 276 Gb of sequence data and around 120 million unique TCR beta sequences obtained from around 170 million T cells. The study aimed to test whether cataloging public T cell receptors could reveal signatures of past pathogen exposure. Because of strong linkage in the cohort, a few DR-DQ haplotypes were treated as single units for association and clustering. The later analysis used no new phenotypic data to find candidate immune exposures, relying instead on TCR beta sequences and their occurrence across donors. Donor age, sex, ethnicity and CMV serostatus were compiled alongside the repertoire data. Typing coverage varied by locus: roughly 629-640 donors for A, B, C, DRB1 and DQB1; more than 500 for DQA1; about 590 for DPA1; roughly 470 for DPB1. Along with the roughly 610-subject first cohort, a separate validation cohort of roughly 110 different subjects was used. All discovery cohort repertoires had been generated using a single sequencing platform. A later genetic analysis used genome-wide SNP genotypes for about 60% of the roughly 700 donors, treating that subset as a discovery cohort. Of the 300 to 400 genotyped donors, around 81% fell in the genetic ancestry cluster associated with self-reported Caucasian donors. An earlier analysis of 587 of the donors used high-throughput TCR beta sequencing to judge whether each TCR beta V gene segment behaved as functional or pseudogenic. Among 300 to 450 genotyped donors of the cohort, an average of around 240,000 unique TCR beta nucleotide sequences were sequenced per donor, roughly 20% of them non-productive. Class I and class II HLA loci were covered by the typing at four-digit resolution. An early release covering some 640 HLA-typed donors comprised approximately 290 gigabases of sequencing data and around 85 million unique TCR sequences. The study combined high-throughput TCR immunosequencing, statistical association of individual TCRs with disease status, and machine learning to predict cytomegalovirus infection status. A later analysis re-analyzed previously published TCR beta repertoires from 500 to 700 donors and added high-resolution HLA genotyping to study TCR occurrence patterns. The T cell repertoires of several hundred subjects were profiled by immunosequencing and related to cytomegalovirus serostatus.

Here is what the overall study found, with its caveats: The earlier analysis of approximately 590 of the donors excluded approximately 15 rarely observed V segments, including chromosome 9 orphons, because counts were too low. Most TCR sequences were seen in very few donors, while some public TCRs were found in many individuals. In a later analysis, most CMV-associated TCR beta chains were found to appear HLA-restricted, with HLA associations seemingly driven largely by CMV exposure. In this cohort, only TCR beta chains were sequenced, and detectable features were limited by the absence of alpha or paired-chain data. In a later analysis, HLA-associated TCR beta chains were found to be more clonally expanded and to have lower generation probabilities than equally common non-associated chains. When HLA alleles, especially DR and DQ, strongly co-occurred, attributing TCR associations to individual alleles was difficult. The sequencing pipeline was judged likely to have produced a cluster of highly shared sequence variants as a technical artifact. For the cohort, immune exposure information was limited to CMV serostatus. A later genetic analysis associated a missense DCLRE1C variant with V-gene and J-gene trimming of TCR beta chains, and an independent cohort replicated the association. Because HLA typing was missing for some donors at each locus, association tests included only the typed subset. In both the original and validation cohorts, the classifier was reported to diagnose cytomegalovirus status with high specificity and sensitivity. A total of about 150 TCR beta chains were listed by the study as associated with cytomegalovirus. In vitro tests confirmed that three of the cytomegalovirus-associated TCR beta chains recognize cytomegalovirus antigens. According to a later genetic analysis, donors in an Asian-associated ancestry cluster had fewer N-insertions in productive TCRs than the roughly 670-donor mean. In an earlier analysis of 587 of the donors, most TCR beta V segments appeared in productive rearrangements about 87% or about 30% of the time, broadly matching IMGT annotations. Correlated functional status among segregating V segments might be attributable to linkage disequilibrium, but an unknown experimental factor could not be ruled out. Several of the top co-occurrence clusters appeared to be linked to parvovirus B19, influenza, CMV and Epstein-Barr virus, according to a later analysis. Some IMGT-functional V segments, including TRBV6-2 and TRBV6-3, could not be distinguished by the 87-base-pair reads and were therefore excluded. The presence/absence analyses assumed that sequencing depth was roughly uniform across donors, and that assumption may not be true. It was suggested by the authors that the approach could potentially be generalized to other disease states and immunological phenotypes. In a later analysis, TCR association rates were found to vary across HLA loci, with the most associated TCRs seen for DRB1 alleles and the fewest for HLA-C alleles. A further reported finding was that TCR beta sequences accurately predicted the HLA-A and HLA-B alleles for most subjects in the first cohort. Specific HLA alleles were associated with 15,000 to 20,000 TCR beta sequences at a false discovery rate of 0.05 in a later analysis.

Remarks on this clone: Which antigen it targets is not known. One end of the junction does not line up with germline, which may come from a read error.

From the cysteine through the phenylalanine, the CDR3 covers 17 amino acids. The retained sequence is limited to the CDR3, 51 bases, with the frame set at the first base. Looking up the germline V gene yields CDR1 MDHEN and CDR2 SYDVKM. Library preparation was by the immunoSEQ multiplex PCR assay. For the multiplex PCR, a mixture combining 60 forward primers for TCR Vbeta segments and 13 reverse primers for TCR Jbeta segments was used. The CDR3 region of rearranged TCR beta genes was amplified from genomic DNA with a multiplex PCR assay. The amplified TCR beta libraries were sequenced on the Illumina HiSeq System as 87-base-pair reads. In the original analysis: In a later analysis, tens of millions of unique TCR beta chains were counted across the 650 to 750 repertoires, and some 10 million of these chains were shared by at least two donors. To remove PCR and sequencing errors, raw reads were error-corrected and collapsed into unique sequences using a nearest-neighbor algorithm that merged closely related sequences. To assign V, D and J gene segments, CDR3 sequences were aligned to IMGT reference sequences. Each retained sequence needed at least a six-nucleotide match to both a V gene segment and a J gene segment. A rearrangement counted as productive if the CDR3 had no stop codons and remained in frame with V and J, and every other rearrangement counted as non-productive. CDR3 was defined according to IMGT convention as the region running from the second conserved V-encoded cysteine to the conserved J-encoded phenylalanine. The earlier analysis of about 610 of the donors excluded sequences that lacked an unambiguous match to a single V gene segment. In an earlier analysis of some 590 of the donors, V segments were called functional above 56.7% productive rearrangements and were called segregating when the between-donor standard deviation exceeded 5%. A statistical classification framework was built to diagnose cytomegalovirus status from the catalog of TCR beta chain sequences. A later analysis assigned V and J genes by comparing TCR nucleotide sequences with IMGT/GENE-DB human TR gene sequences. The TCRdist pipeline was used in a later analysis to assign CDR3 sequences and most-parsimonious VDJ recombination scenarios. In a later analysis, each TCR beta chain was defined by its CDR3 amino acid sequence together with its V-gene family, and reads lacking a unique V-gene family were excluded. As a way to deal with suspected cross-contamination and a sequencing artifact, a later analysis dropped under 600 nucleotide sequences that were highly shared and had low generation probability. In a later analysis, a clonal expansion index for each public chain was calculated from normalized within-repertoire ranks of inferred template counts. A later analysis computed generation probabilities with a VDJ recombination model fitted to out-of-frame rearrangements, and checked the results against IGoR. In a later analysis, TCR-TCR, TCR-HLA and TCR-CMV co-occurrence was scored with hypergeometric tests, and a repertoire-size bias correction was applied to TCR pairs. False discovery rates were estimated in a later analysis by permuting HLA or CMV assignments 20 times. A later analysis grouped co-occurring TCRs with DBSCAN, adding TCRdist sequence similarity when clustering within HLA-allele-positive subsets. For co-occurrence clustering, repertoires with fewer than 30,000 or more than 120,000 public chains were excluded, along with 4 to 6 repertoires with anomalous nucleotide sharing. Imported from immuneACCESS, the table was reduced by TCRdb to in-frame sequences with V and J called. These copies leave out some clones; in studies compared against another copy, an unresolved V gene accounts for under half, and the cause of the remainder is not known. Clone size and V and J calls were adopted from that table, with D and trimming inferred from the DNA. The sample yields hundreds of thousands of clones; 60% to 85% were counted once. Together, the top ten hold 15% of the sample.

In total, about 650 healthy bone marrow donors made up the cohort. At the time of sampling, all cohort members were nominally healthy, though unrecorded immune exposures were likely present. The donor tested CMV seronegative and was one of the 352 seronegative cohort members. A peripheral blood sample was collected from each donor, and TCR beta sequencing was performed on peripheral blood mononuclear cells. The Qiagen DNeasy Blood Extraction Kit was used to extract genomic DNA from the blood cell samples. Sequencing was carried out using PBMCs. This clonotype originated in a man aged 40-50 years in good health and CMV-seronegative. This chain is built from TRBV28 and TRBJ2-7; 12 bases in between match TRBD1. The DNA is TGTGCCAGCAGTCCCTGGGCCGGGACAGGGGGCTCCAACGAGCAGTACTTC. Translated, it reads CASSPWAGTGGSNEQYF.